The 5 T cell receptor beta chains in this list originate from one sample, sequenced in a study of CD8 T cells in ankylosing spondylitis. TCRdb itself ran the 5' RACE reads through MiXCR, one entry per CDR3 protein. The top ten clones hold around 13% of a sample with hundreds of thousands of distinct CDR3 sequences, 20% to 25% of them seen once. Specimen: blood, either unsorted or a sorted T cell fraction (not recorded which). The origin of the receptors is a male donor with ankylosing spondylitis or in good health (not recorded which).

V and J are TRBV29-1 and TRBJ2-7; 10 bases fit TRBD1. After removal of 6 bases from V and 3 bases from J, the junction contained 2 bases not matched to a gene. The germline V gene has CDR1 SQVTM and CDR2 ANQGSEA. The CDR3 is 12 residues long. The CDR3 DNA reads TGCAGCGTCGGACAGGGGGGCTACGAGCAGTACTTC. This gives the protein CSVGQGGYEQYF.

The table lists this clonotype with a few counts. The V gene is TRBV4-1, the J gene TRBJ2-3; D might be TRBD1 or TRBD2, each matching 6 bases. Trimming pared 1 base from V and 2 bases from J, leaving 13 bases between. The CDR3 loop spans 16 amino acids. Germline V gives CDR1 MGHRA, CDR2 YSYEKL. CDR3 in amino acids: CASSQVRGRLTDTQYF. The CDR3 DNA is TGCGCCAGCAGCCAAGTCCGGGGGCGCCTCACAGATACGCAGTATTTT.

The chain uses TRBV2 and TRBJ2-7; 7 bases fit TRBD1. The CDR3 length is 13 residues. After removal of 5 bases from V and 5 bases from J, the junction contained 6 bases not matched to a gene. CDR1 is SNHLY, CDR2 FYNNEI, per germline. For the CDR3, the DNA is TGTGCCAGCAGTCCGACAGGGCTACACGAGCAGTACTTC. This translates into CASSPTGLHEQYF. The full variable domain, in which reference TRBV2 and TRBJ2-7 provide the parts outside the CDR3, is EPEVTQTPSHQVTQMGQEVILRCVPISNHLYFYWYRQILGQKVEFLVSFYNNEISEKSEIFDDQFSVERPDGSNFTLKIRSTKLEDSAMYFCASSPTGLHEQYFGPGTRLTVT.

In its sample, this clonotype was seen a few times. This chain uses TRBV28 with TRBJ2-2, with 7 bases fitting TRBD2. Germline V gives CDR1 MDHEN, CDR2 SYDVKM. Trimming took 4 bases from V and 4 from J; bases not matched to a gene: 3. The CDR3 covers 14 residues. The CDR3, as DNA: TGTGCCAGCAGTTCAAGACTAGCCACCGGGGAGCTGTTTTTT. It codes for CASSSRLATGELFF.

V and J are TRBV27 and TRBJ2-2; 7 bases are shared with TRBD2. V gave up 4 bases and J gave up 0 bases; unmatched junction bases: 8. CDR3 size: 17 residues. Per germline, CDR1 MNHEY and CDR2 SMNVEV (reference sequence). The chain's CDR3 is CASSSRFAGANTGELFF. CDR3 nucleotides: TGTGCCAGCAGTTCCCGCTTCGCGGGAGCGAACACCGGGGAGCTGTTTTTT.